This TCR beta chain originates from a study of T cell responses to AZD1222 COVID-19 vaccine. Looking at the study overall: Timing groups of about 4 and about 12 weeks for second doses were pooled. The study's findings and limits: The donors showed a predominance of white British ancestry and of females, with possible underestimation of clonal diversity. Vaccine-related CD4 TCRs covered spike, predominating at 160-218 and 743-854.

V lost 7 bases to trimming and J lost 1 base; unmatched junction nucleotides: 5. CDR3 length: 15 residues. CDR1 is SNHLY and CDR2 is FYNNEI in the germline V gene. The assay was immunoSEQ multiplex PCR, and TCRdb's table has in-frame clones only and misses some. The sample shows fewer than 85,000 clones, about nine tenths of them seen only once. Note on this clone: The antigen remains undetermined.

This sequence was found in an adult in good health. This rearrangement joins TRBV2 to TRBJ2-1; TRBD2 matches 9 bases. The sequenced sample was peripheral blood, obtained on day 0 of AZD1222 vaccination. CDR3: CASNGLAGSYNEQFF. In DNA form, the CDR3 reads TGTGCCAGCAACGGTCTAGCGGGGTCCTACAATGAGCAGTTCTTC.